A single sample is the source of the 12 T cell receptor beta chains below, sequenced in a study of response to subunit inactivated influenza vaccine. From the RT-PCR reads, TCRdb called clonotypes with MiXCR, one entry per CDR3 protein. Of more than 200,000 distinct CDR3 sequences listed, 9% to 15% were seen once; the top ten hold over 6.5%. This material consisted of non-naive T cells sorted from PBMCs, taken about 14 days before vaccination. These receptors all come from a man aged 50-59 years who received an inactivated influenza vaccine.

V is TRBV5-1 and J is TRBJ2-4; 13 nucleotides align to TRBD2. J gave up 1 base and V 3 bases, and 7 bases lay outside the gene matches. Germline CDR1 reads SGHRS; CDR2 reads YFSETQ. CDR3 length: 18 residues. DNA for the CDR3: TGCGCCAGCAGCTCGGGACTAGCGGGACTGGTGGCCAAAAACATTCAGTACTTC. Amino acid sequence: CASSSGLAGLVAKNIQYF. Looking up the rest from reference TRBV5-1 and TRBJ2-4 gives the full variable domain: KAGVTQTPRYLIKTRGQQVTLSCSPISGHRSVSWYQQTPGQGLQFLFEYFSETQRNKGNFPGRFSGRQFSNSRSEMNVSTLELGDSALYLCASSSGLAGLVAKNIQYFGAGTRLSVL.

This clonotype was observed a handful of times. The chain uses TRBV4-3 and TRBJ1-1, with D maybe TRBD1 (5 bases). V was clipped by 1 base and J by 12 bases, with 21 bases between them. Per the germline V gene, CDR1 is LGHNA and CDR2 is YSLEER. The CDR3 is 15 amino acids. The CDR3 DNA reads TGCGCCAGCAGCCAAGTCGAGGGACGGACCGCGGGGTCTTTCTTT. Its protein is CASSQVEGRTAGSFF.

This clonotype occurred many times. The rearrangement joins TRBV5-1 to TRBJ2-2; D is perhaps TRBD1 (5 bases). The V gene's germline CDR1 is SGHRS and CDR2 YFSETQ. The CDR3 has 14 amino acids. V was clipped by 2 bases and J by 5 bases, with 10 bases between them. The CDR3 sequence: CASSLGRVTGELFF. In DNA form, the CDR3 reads TGCGCCAGCAGCTTAGGCAGGGTAACCGGGGAGCTGTTTTTT.

This clonotype has just a few counts. The chain carries TRBV20-1 and TRBJ2-7; 11 nucleotides match TRBD2. CDR3 length: 15 amino acids. Germline CDR1 DFQATT, CDR2 SNEGSKA (reference sequence). The trim removed 6 bases at V and 0 bases at J, leaving 7 bases unmatched. DNA for the CDR3: TGCAGTGCGGCCAGACTAGCGGGATTCTCCTACGAGCAGTACTTC. Translating it yields CSAARLAGFSYEQYF.

This clonotype was counted many times. The rearrangement uses TRBV28 and TRBJ1-5; D not certain. The germline V gene encodes CDR1 MDHEN and CDR2 SYDVKM. V shed 4 bases and J shed 4 bases, with 8 bases lying between them. The length of the CDR3 is 13 residues. CDR3 sequence: CASSYPNNQPQHF. Written as DNA, the CDR3 is TGTGCCAGCAGTTATCCTAATAATCAGCCCCAGCATTTT.

This clonotype was seen a handful of times. The V call is TRBV12-3 or TRBV12-4, the J call TRBJ2-5; D not certain. V dropped 3 bases and J dropped 4 bases, with 9 bases sitting between them. The CDR3 is 13 residues long. The CDR3 DNA sequence: TGTGCCAGCAGTTTGGCGGTCCCAGAGACCCAGTACTTC. This sequence encodes CASSLAVPETQYF.

CDR3 bases: TGCAGTGCCACGGAAGGAGGGGCTCAGCCCCAGCATTTT. It encodes CSATEGGAQPQHF. The chain is built from TRBV20-1 and TRBJ1-5; the D gene is possibly TRBD1 (5 bases). The CDR3 has 13 amino acids. V lost 6 bases and J 6 bases, leaving 15 bases between the germline ends. Germline lookup yields CDR1 DFQATT and CDR2 SNEGSKA (reference sequence).

This clonotype was seen at least ten times. The chain employs TRBV6-1 and TRBJ1-5; possible D gene TRBD1, 5 bases. Germline V gene data show CDR1 as MNHNS and CDR2 as SASEGT. This CDR3 region has 13 residues. Between the trimmed V and J ends, which lost 6 bases and 4 bases, there was a span of 10 bases. CDR3 nucleotide sequence: TGTGCCAGCAGCCCGGACACTAATCAGCCCCAGCATTTT. Protein product: CASSPDTNQPQHF.

J is TRBJ1-1 and V is TRBV5-1; TRBD1 matches 12 bases. Germline values: CDR1 SGHRS, CDR2 YFSETQ. Unmatched junction bases numbered 5, after V lost 4 bases and J lost 10 bases. This CDR3 has 13 residues. CDR3 sequence reads: CASSGGTGGSAFF. CDR3 DNA: TGCGCCAGCAGCGGAGGGACAGGGGGCTCAGCTTTCTTT.

This clonotype was detected only a few times. V is TRBV12-3 or TRBV12-4 and J is TRBJ2-1, with 10 bases matching TRBD2. CDR3 length: 15 amino acids. The V and J ends lost 5 bases and 7 bases, in that order; junction bases with no gene match: 8. CDR3 nucleotides: TGTGCCAGCAGTCATCCGGGACTAGCGAAAAATGAGCAGTTCTTC. Amino acids: CASSHPGLAKNEQFF.

V gene TRBV19 combines with J gene TRBJ2-2; tentatively, D is TRBD1 (7 bases). CDR1 is LNHDA and CDR2 is SQIVND in the germline V gene (reference sequence). The CDR3 runs to 14 residues. V dropped 7 bases and J dropped 3 bases, with 12 bases sitting between them. CDR3 DNA: TGTGCCAGTATGCAGGGGGACTACACCGGGGAGCTGTTTTTT. It encodes CASMQGDYTGELFF.

The rearrangement links TRBV29-1 to TRBJ1-6, with D perhaps TRBD1 (6 bases). With 5 bases removed from V and 8 bases from J, the gap between germline ends came to 13 bases. The CDR3 sequence is 13 residues long. The germline V gene has CDR1 SQVTM and CDR2 ANQGSEA. CDR3 coding DNA: TGCAGCGTTTCCCAGGGGTTGGATTCACCCCTCCACTTT. Its protein is CSVSQGLDSPLHF.